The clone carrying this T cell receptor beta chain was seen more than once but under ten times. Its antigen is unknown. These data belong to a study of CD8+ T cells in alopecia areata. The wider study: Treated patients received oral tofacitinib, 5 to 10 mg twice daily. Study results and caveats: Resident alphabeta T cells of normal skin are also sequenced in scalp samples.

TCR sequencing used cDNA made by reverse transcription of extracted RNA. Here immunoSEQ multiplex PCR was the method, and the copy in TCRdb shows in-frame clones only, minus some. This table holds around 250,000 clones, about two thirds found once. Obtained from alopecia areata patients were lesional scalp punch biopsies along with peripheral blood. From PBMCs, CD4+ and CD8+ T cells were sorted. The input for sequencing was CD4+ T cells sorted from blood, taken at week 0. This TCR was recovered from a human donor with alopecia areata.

The CDR3 DNA sequence: TGTGCCAGCAGCCAAGGGGGGGACTGGAGCACAGATACGCAGTATTTT. Translation: CASSQGGDWSTDTQYF. The chain uses TRBV4-2 and TRBJ2-3, with D possibly being TRBD2 (6 bases). Germline V gives CDR1 LGHNA, CDR2 YNFKEQ. V was clipped by 1 base and J by 0 bases, with 11 bases between them. The CDR3 is 16 amino acids.